This T cell receptor beta chain was captured in a study of response to subunit inactivated influenza vaccine. Study-level points and caveats: Few new T cells, the authors suggested, are recruited by each seasonal influenza vaccination.

TCRdb used MiXCR to reprocess the RT-PCR reads, holding one entry per CDR3 protein. Altogether around 500,000 distinct CDR3 sequences are present, 9.5% to 12% being singletons, with the ten largest covering about 12%. V lost 4 bases and J lost 5, with 6 bases in between. Germline CDR1 and CDR2: SGHKS and YYEKEE (reference sequence). The CDR3 is 11 amino acids. This clonotype showed up just a few times. The antigen is unknown. The sequences come from PBMCs from blood, collected 45 days after vaccination. The sequence derives from a man between 50 and 59 years old who received an inactivated influenza vaccine. The genes are TRBV5-5 and TRBJ2-5; no definite D call. The CDR3, as DNA: TGTGCCAGCAGCACGTCGGAGACCCAGTACTTC. This gives the protein CASSTSETQYF.